Following are 28 T cell receptor beta chains from one sample sequenced in a study of CD8+ T cells in alopecia areata. The treatment denotes: oral pan-JAK inhibitor, 5-10 mg twice daily. The sequencing template was cDNA reverse transcribed from extracted RNA. The protocol was immunoSEQ multiplex PCR, while the TCRdb copy is restricted to in-frame clones and leaves out a portion. The sample has some 190,000 clones, roughly three fifths seen once. The sequencing used CD4+ T cells sorted from blood, collected at week 4, from a patient treated with tofacitinib. These TCRs come from a human donor with alopecia areata.

The chain recombines TRBV6-4 with TRBJ2-5; the match to TRBD1 covers 7 bases. J gave up 4 bases and V 6 bases, and 5 bases lay outside the gene matches. Germline assignment: CDR1 MRHNA and CDR2 SNTAGT. This CDR3 comprises 13 residues. CDR3 in DNA: TGTGCCAGCAGCCCGACAGGGAGAGAGACCCAGTACTTC. This sequence encodes CASSPTGRETQYF.

The chain employs TRBV29-1 and TRBJ2-3; D might be TRBD2 (5 bases). The CDR3 length is 16 residues. V gave up 2 bases and J gave up 3 bases, with 18 bases separating them. The germline gives CDR1 SQVTM, CDR2 ANQGSEA. CDR3 nucleotide sequence: TGCAGCGTTGAACGTTTGTCGGGGAGTGGTACAGATACGCAGTATTTT. This codes for CSVERLSGSGTDTQYF.

The sample holds a few counts of this clone. The V call is TRBV4-1, the J call TRBJ2-2, with 7 positions matching TRBD2. The CDR3 spans 16 residues. Germline CDR1 is MGHRA and CDR2 is YSYEKL. The junction had 5 bases not matched to a gene; V was cut back by 4 bases and J by 0 bases. CDR3 amino acids: CASSLSGGANTGELFF. DNA for the CDR3: TGCGCCAGCAGCCTTTCGGGGGGAGCGAACACCGGGGAGCTGTTTTTT.

For the CDR3, the DNA is TGCGCCAGCAGCAAAGAGATTGGCCGGGACGCTCGCAATGAGCAGTTCTTC. Residues: CASSKEIGRDARNEQFF. The chain couples TRBV5-1 to TRBJ2-1, with D perhaps matching TRBD1 or TRBD2 (5 bases each). Germline loops: CDR1 SGHRS, CDR2 YFSETQ. V dropped 4 bases and J dropped 6 bases, with 23 bases sitting between them. This CDR3 is built from 17 residues.

This clone showed up just a few times. This chain links TRBV15 with TRBJ1-1, with D tentatively TRBD1 (5 bases). Germline-derived CDR1 and CDR2 are LNHNV and YYDKDF (reference sequence). V was shortened by 0 bases and J by 5 bases, with 10 bases between the two germline ends. CDR3 length equals 14 residues. CDR3 in amino acids: CATSRDRQGTEAFF. CDR3 DNA: TGTGCCACCAGCAGAGATCGGCAGGGAACTGAAGCTTTCTTT.

The chain couples TRBV7-2 to TRBJ2-6, with D perhaps matching TRBD1 or TRBD2 (5 bases each). The V and J ends lost 1 base and 4 bases respectively, with 8 bases between them. The CDR3 is 15 residues long. Per germline, CDR1 SGHTA and CDR2 FQGNSA. This chain's CDR3 is CASSLVGTGANVLTF. DNA for the CDR3: TGTGCCAGCAGCTTAGTAGGGACCGGGGCCAACGTCCTGACTTTC.

V usage is TRBV29-1 and J usage is TRBJ1-2; TRBD1 matches at 8 bases. J lost 8 bases, V lost 7 bases, and 6 bases had no gene match. This CDR3 comprises 11 residues. Germline V CDR1 and CDR2: SQVTM, ANQGSEA. The CDR3 coding sequence is TGCAGCGATTCAGGGGGCCAGGGCTACACCTTC. Translating gives CSDSGGQGYTF.

Here the CDR3 reads CASSLIGSQGRKGEQYF. The CDR3 coding sequence is TGTGCCAGCAGCTTAATCGGGTCTCAGGGACGGAAAGGCGAGCAGTACTTC. The rearrangement joins TRBV7-2 to TRBJ2-7; D is tentatively TRBD1 or TRBD2 (5 bases each). The CDR3 spans 17 residues. Per the germline V gene, CDR1 is SGHTA and CDR2 is FQGNSA. Deletions cut 2 bases from V and 6 bases from J, with 23 bases between.

Here the CDR3 DNA reads TGCAGCGCCGGTCGACAGGTGAACACTGAAGCTTTCTTT. Protein product: CSAGRQVNTEAFF. The rearrangement uses TRBV29-1 and TRBJ1-1; D is perhaps TRBD1 (6 bases). Germline CDR1 SQVTM, CDR2 ANQGSEA. The CDR3 consists of 13 residues. Trimming took off 7 bases at V and 0 bases at J, with 12 bases between the two ends.

About this clone itself: This sample also contains other DNA sequences that code for the same CDR3. The V and J genes are TRBV29-1 and TRBJ2-1; tentatively, D is TRBD2 (5 bases). The CDR3 contains 14 residues. Germline CDR1 reads SQVTM; CDR2 reads ANQGSEA. V lost 1 base to trimming and J lost 0 bases, with 7 bases between them. CDR3 protein: CSVEGGSSYNEQFF. The CDR3 DNA is TGCAGCGTTGAAGGTGGGAGCTCCTACAATGAGCAGTTCTTC.

The chain joins TRBV6-6 to TRBJ2-7; 8 positions match TRBD1. This CDR3 is built from 15 residues. Germline assignment: CDR1 MNHNY and CDR2 SVGAGI (reference sequence). J gave up 2 bases and V 4 bases, and 7 bases lay outside the gene matches. The chain's CDR3 is CASSSPGQVAYEQYF. The CDR3 DNA reads as TGTGCCAGCAGTTCCCCGGGACAGGTCGCCTACGAGCAGTACTTC.

J is TRBJ2-5 and V is TRBV4-1, with D uncertain. The V end lost 2 bases, the J end lost 5 bases, and 6 bases lay between the germline ends. Germline-derived CDR1 and CDR2 are MGHRA and YSYEKL. CDR3 size: 12 residues. The CDR3 sequence is CASSQSFETQYF. The CDR3 DNA reads TGCGCCAGCAGCCAAAGTTTCGAGACCCAGTACTTC.

The chain recombines TRBV29-1 with TRBJ2-3; D might be TRBD2 (6 bases). The CDR3 runs to 13 residues. V was shortened by 7 bases and J by 3 bases, with 14 bases between the two germline ends. The germline V gene encodes CDR1 SQVTM and CDR2 ANQGSEA. The DNA for the CDR3 is TGCAGCGCCCCCGGGGCGGGAACAGATACGCAGTATTTT. This encodes CSAPGAGTDTQYF.

The genes are TRBV7-2 and TRBJ1-5; a weak D match, TRBD1 (5 bases). CDR3 size: 14 residues. CDR1 SGHTA and CDR2 FQGNSA come from the germline V gene. Trimming removed 5 bases from V and 7 bases from J, with 15 bases in between. Written as DNA, the CDR3 is TGTGCCAGCAGCCCCGGAGGGGTCGGGCAGCCCCAGCATTTT. Amino acid sequence: CASSPGGVGQPQHF.

This chain joins TRBV30 and TRBJ2-4; D is perhaps TRBD2 (6 bases). In germline, CDR1 is GTSNPN, CDR2 SVGIG (reference sequence). The CDR3 runs to 12 residues. The ends were cut back, 1 base at V and 9 bases at J, with 10 bases in the middle. The CDR3 bases are TGTGCCTGGAGTGAGGGGAGGAGCATTCAGTACTTC. Residues: CAWSEGRSIQYF.

This clone was observed a few times. The J gene is TRBJ1-4, the V gene TRBV10-3; D is possibly TRBD1 (6 bases). Per germline, CDR1 ENHRY and CDR2 SYGVKD. The CDR3 length is 13 residues. Trimming took 9 bases from V and 0 from J, leaving 8 bases between them. Written as DNA, the CDR3 is TGTGCCATTACAGGGTCAACTAATGAAAAACTGTTTTTT. As protein: CAITGSTNEKLFF.

The rearrangement joins TRBV6-5 to TRBJ1-5; D is undetermined. Trimming stripped 6 bases from V and 0 bases from J, with 12 bases between. Looked up from germline, CDR1 is MNHEY and CDR2 is SVGAGI. CDR3 length equals 15 residues. The CDR3 loop is CASRDGSGSNQPQHF. DNA for the CDR3: TGTGCCAGCAGGGACGGGAGCGGTAGCAATCAGCCCCAGCATTTT.

CDR3: CGQRGVSYNEQFF. The CDR3 DNA sequence: TGTGGCCAACGGGGGGTTTCCTACAATGAGCAGTTCTTC. This rearrangement joins TRBV30 to TRBJ2-1; the match to TRBD2 covers 7 bases. This CDR3 spans 13 amino acids. Per germline, CDR1 GTSNPN and CDR2 SVGIG (reference sequence).

The V gene is TRBV7-2, the J gene TRBJ2-3, with a tentative D call TRBD1 (5 bases). V lost 4 bases and J 6 bases, leaving 17 bases between the germline ends. The V gene's germline CDR1 is SGHTA and CDR2 FQGNSA. The CDR3 runs 15 residues. CDR3 in amino acids: CASSSYGQGRDTQYF. The CDR3, as DNA: TGTGCCAGCAGCTCATACGGCCAGGGTAGGGATACGCAGTATTTT.

This clone came up a few times. This rearrangement joins TRBV15 to TRBJ2-1; a possible D gene is TRBD2 (5 bases). The CDR3 is made up of 14 amino acids. Germline lookup yields CDR1 LNHNV and CDR2 YYDKDF (reference sequence). Trimming took 1 base from V and 9 from J, leaving 13 bases between them. In nucleotides, the CDR3 is TGTGCCACCAGCAGAGGCTCCACGAGCGGTGAGCAGTTCTTC. Translating gives CATSRGSTSGEQFF.

This clone was recorded a few times. The gene calls are TRBV6-1 and TRBJ2-1; D unresolved. V was trimmed by 8 bases and J by 8 bases, leaving 10 bases between them. The V gene's germline CDR1 is MNHNS and CDR2 SASEGT. This CDR3 is built from 11 residues. DNA for the CDR3: TGTGCCAGCGCGTCTAAGGATGAGCAGTTCTTC. Translation: CASASKDEQFF.

J is TRBJ2-7 and V is TRBV5-1; TRBD1 aligns across 7 bases. The junction had 14 bases not matched to a gene; V was cut back by 4 bases and J by 7 bases. This CDR3 comprises 15 residues. CDR1 is SGHRS and CDR2 is YFSETQ in the germline V gene. Written as DNA, the CDR3 is TGCGCCAGCAGCCAGGGGGACGGTATTCCTAGGGAGCAGTACTTC. This codes for CASSQGDGIPREQYF.

This chain joins TRBV2 and TRBJ2-3, with a weak D call TRBD2 (6 bases). V was trimmed by 6 bases and J by 5 bases, leaving 18 bases between them. Germline-derived CDR1 and CDR2 are SNHLY and FYNNEI. This CDR3 region has 15 residues. CDR3 loop: CASSDGLATRDTQYF. In DNA, the CDR3 is TGTGCCAGCAGCGACGGGCTAGCGACACGAGATACGCAGTATTTT. The entire variable domain, with the rest obtained from reference TRBV2 and TRBJ2-3, is as follows: EPEVTQTPSHQVTQMGQEVILRCVPISNHLYFYWYRQILGQKVEFLVSFYNNEISEKSEIFDDQFSVERPDGSNFTLKIRSTKLEDSAMYFCASSDGLATRDTQYFGPGTRLTVL.

The rearrangement links TRBV29-1 to TRBJ1-5; TRBD1 matches at 8 bases. This CDR3 comprises 13 residues. V trimming: 7 bases; J trimming: 7 bases; junction bases outside the gene matches: 9. Germline assignment: CDR1 SQVTM and CDR2 ANQGSEA. CDR3: CSGQGAPDQPQHF. CDR3 bases: TGCAGCGGGCAGGGGGCCCCCGACCAGCCCCAGCATTTT.

The chain recombines TRBV5-1 with TRBJ2-2; no reliable D call. CDR1 SGHRS and CDR2 YFSETQ come from the germline V gene. The CDR3 is made up of 15 amino acids. Between the trimmed V and J ends, which lost 2 bases and 0 bases, there was a span of 8 bases. CDR3 coding DNA: TGCGCCAGCAGCTTAAACGGACCGAACACCGGGGAGCTGTTTTTT. Its protein product is CASSLNGPNTGELFF. Full variable domain (remainder filled in from reference TRBV5-1 and TRBJ2-2): KAGVTQTPRYLIKTRGQQVTLSCSPISGHRSVSWYQQTPGQGLQFLFEYFSETQRNKGNFPGRFSGRQFSNSRSEMNVSTLELGDSALYLCASSLNGPNTGELFFGEGSRLTVL.

The chain couples TRBV23-1 to TRBJ2-1; D gene uncertain. TRBV23-1 belongs to the ORF category, with a function that is uncertain. The V end lost 10 bases, the J end lost 5 bases, and 18 bases lay between the germline ends. There are 14 residues in the CDR3. The chain's CDR3 is CAIPPSGLHNEQFF. The CDR3 coding sequence is TGCGCCATCCCCCCCTCGGGCCTCCACAATGAGCAGTTCTTC.

V and J are TRBV28 and TRBJ2-2, with D maybe TRBD2 (7 bases). Per the germline V gene, CDR1 is MDHEN and CDR2 is SYDVKM. The CDR3 spans 15 residues. Trimming removed 8 bases at V and 3 bases at J, with 16 bases between. CDR3 residues: CASGGRERDTGELFF. The CDR3, as DNA: TGTGCCAGCGGGGGGCGGGAGCGCGACACCGGGGAGCTGTTTTTT.

The chain is built from TRBV15 and TRBJ2-3, with D perhaps TRBD2 (6 bases). Trimming shortened V by 3 bases and J by 2 bases, and 18 bases separated the two germline ends. This CDR3 is built from 17 residues. Germline V CDR1 and CDR2: LNHNV, YYDKDF (reference sequence). The DNA for the CDR3 is TGTGCCACCAGCAGGGGACGGGAGAACTTAAACACAGATACGCAGTATTTT. Protein product: CATSRGRENLNTDTQYF. Full variable domain (outside the CDR3, taken from reference TRBV15 and TRBJ2-3): DAMVIQNPRYQVTQFGKPVTLSCSQTLNHNVMYWYQQKSSQAPKLLFHYYDKDFNNEADTPDNFQSRRPNTSFCFLDIRSPGLGDTAMYLCATSRGRENLNTDTQYFGPGTRLTVL.